A selection of T cell receptor beta chains follows, all from one sample in a study of blood T cell repertoires in COVID-19. Clones were sequenced by immunoSEQ multiplex PCR, and TCRdb holds only the in-frame ones, with some missing. The sample lists 52,000 or so clones; less than 95% were seen once. Material: peripheral blood. Every receptor here comes from a human donor in a cohort sampled during active COVID-19. Each CDR3 is given without its conserved first and last residue. Each record gives: J gene, D gene, V gene, CDR3 protein. D genes are given only for firm matches.

>TRBJ1-2|-|TRBV29-1
SVGAGDGYT
>TRBJ1-1|-|TRBV7-9
ASSLGGGPDTEAF
>TRBJ2-7|TRBD2|TRBV11-2
ASSSLAGNTVQY
>TRBJ2-7|TRBD2|TRBV3-1/TRBV3-2
ASSLSDGGGSYEQY
>TRBJ1-5|TRBD1|TRBV10-3
AINIDRGQPQH
>TRBJ2-6|TRBD1|TRBV2
AGSRDRGPSGANVLT
>TRBJ1-3|TRBD1|TRBV5-1
ASSLAGTDSGNTIY
>TRBJ1-1|-|TRBV5-4
ASSVNPNTEAF
>TRBJ2-2|-|TRBV5-1
ASDRGAANGELF
>TRBJ2-5|TRBD2|TRBV6-1
ASSEAPGGFGETQY
>TRBJ2-7|TRBD2|TRBV5-6
ASSSGLGEYEQY
>TRBJ2-3|TRBD2|TRBV9
ASSVGLASTDTQY
>TRBJ2-5|-|TRBV28
ASSLGGRETQY
>TRBJ2-3|-|TRBV27
ASSSGQGSTYTQY
>TRBJ2-1|TRBD1|TRBV11-2
ASSSPRTGSEQF
>TRBJ2-7|TRBD1|TRBV28
ASRYRDSAYEQY
>TRBJ2-7|-|TRBV5-1
ASSLGPGNYEQY
>TRBJ1-2|-|TRBV15
ATSRAPRANYGYT
>TRBJ2-7|-|TRBV6-5
ASSQTLDSSYEQY
>TRBJ2-7|TRBD1|TRBV24-1
ATSDSTGGGDEQY
>TRBJ2-1|TRBD2|TRBV12-3/TRBV12-4
ASSLGAGVF
>TRBJ2-7|-|TRBV27
ASSSDSSYEQY
>TRBJ1-2|-|TRBV6-5
ASHPRSHGYT
>TRBJ2-7|TRBD2|TRBV6-1
ASSEADFGTSGRAYEQY
>TRBJ2-1|TRBD2|TRBV6-5
ASSYSVAGVENEQF
>TRBJ1-3|-|TRBV6-6
ASSYTQTASGNTIY
>TRBJ2-3|TRBD2|TRBV4-1
ASSQDSAGGSDTQY
>TRBJ2-7|-|TRBV15
ATSRELFSYEQY
>TRBJ1-2|-|TRBV28
ATPGRGEDNYGYT
>TRBJ1-4|-|TRBV7-9
ASRPGLKKFTEKLF
>TRBJ2-5|TRBD2|TRBV7-6
ASSRSTSGIETQY
>TRBJ2-5|-|TRBV5-1
ASSLERGETQY
>TRBJ2-5|-|TRBV21-1
ASSKGLAGVETQY
>TRBJ1-6|-|TRBV28
ASSLGGINSPLH
>TRBJ2-7|TRBD2|TRBV3-1/TRBV3-2
ASSQKELASYEQY
>TRBJ2-2|TRBD2|TRBV9
ASSVAPSGNTGELF
>TRBJ1-2|-|TRBV6-5
ATGPDYGYT
>TRBJ2-7|TRBD2|TRBV5-1
ASSRLAGGIYEQY
>TRBJ1-5|-|TRBV5-5
ASSLRQGNQPQH
>TRBJ1-5|-|TRBV24-1
ATSMGGGPHQPQH
>TRBJ2-3|-|TRBV12-3/TRBV12-4
ASSLGQLPQY
>TRBJ2-1|-|TRBV6-5
ASRDYNEQF
>TRBJ2-3|TRBD2|TRBV19
ASRHSKRTSGSTDTQY
>TRBJ1-6|TRBD1|TRBV6-5
ASSSGGENSPLH
>TRBJ2-2|-|TRBV24-1
ATSDPPGQALTGELF
>TRBJ2-7|-|TRBV2
ASSELGVYEQY
>TRBJ2-7|TRBD1|TRBV11-2
ASSFSRGGWTYEQY
>TRBJ2-3|TRBD1|TRBV5-4
ASSWDRTGGADTQY
>TRBJ1-1|-|TRBV6-6
ASRRPGGATEAF
>TRBJ2-3|TRBD2|TRBV30
AYTSGSRADTQY
>TRBJ2-3|-|TRBV5-1
ASSLDGGTDTQY
>TRBJ1-2|-|TRBV4-2
ASSQDLLSPSHGYT
>TRBJ2-7|TRBD1|TRBV5-4
ASSPGQGRHEQY
>TRBJ2-4|-|TRBV24-1
ATSEGGRGKNIQY
>TRBJ2-1|-|TRBV10-3
AIEAGGTYEQF
>TRBJ2-3|-|TRBV14
ASSQVSGHPTDTQY
>TRBJ2-3|-|TRBV7-9
ASSEGSNTDTQY
>TRBJ2-5|TRBD2|TRBV15
ATSIVTSAAGTQY
>TRBJ2-3|-|TRBV9
ASSVAVEITDTQY